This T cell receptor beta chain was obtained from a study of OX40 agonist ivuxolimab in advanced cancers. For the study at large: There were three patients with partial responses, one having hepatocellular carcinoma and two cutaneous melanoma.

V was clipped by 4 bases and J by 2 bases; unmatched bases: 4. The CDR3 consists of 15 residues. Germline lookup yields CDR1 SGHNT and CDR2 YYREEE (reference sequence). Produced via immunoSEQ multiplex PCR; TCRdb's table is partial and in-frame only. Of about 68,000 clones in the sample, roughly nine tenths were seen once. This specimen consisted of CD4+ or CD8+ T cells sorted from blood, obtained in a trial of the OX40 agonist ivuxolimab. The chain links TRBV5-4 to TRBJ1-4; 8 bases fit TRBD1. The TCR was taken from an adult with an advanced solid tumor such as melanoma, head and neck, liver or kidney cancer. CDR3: CASSLRTGTNEKLFF. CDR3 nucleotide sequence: TGTGCCAGCAGCCTTAGGACAGGGACTAATGAAAAACTGTTTTTT.